The sample holds a few counts of the clone carrying this T cell receptor (beta chain). Antigen: not known. Vbeta (60) and Jbeta (13) primers were used in the PCR. This table comes from immunoSEQ multiplex PCR, and its TCRdb copy is limited to in-frame clones, with some not included. This table holds roughly 100,000 clones, roughly 13% found once. The V segment lost 1 base and the J segment 0 bases; nucleotides outside the gene matches: 6. The CDR3 covers 17 residues. From germline, CDR1 is SGHVS and CDR2 FQNEAQ. The data were taken from a study of cytomegalovirus exposure and HLA in healthy donors. Broader study findings: In a later analysis, productive TCRs from donors in an Asian-associated ancestry cluster reportedly carried fewer N-insertions than the cohort mean. The study flagged fewer than 200 TCR beta chains as cytomegalovirus-associated.

This TCR was sampled from a middle-aged man in good health and CMV-seropositive. What was sequenced was PBMCs. The rearrangement joins TRBV7-8 to TRBJ2-5; 9 bases map to TRBD1. CDR3 bases: TGTGCCAGCAGCTTAGTTGGGGGACAGGGCGACCAAGAGACCCAGTACTTC. Protein product: CASSLVGGQGDQETQYF.